These T cell receptor beta chains were read from a single sample in a study of beta chain features in type 1 diabetes. Here immunoSEQ multiplex PCR was the method, and the copy in TCRdb shows in-frame clones only, minus some. Of nearly 250,000 clones listed, around 68% are singletons. The source material was naive CD4+ T cells from blood. Every receptor here comes from a man aged 25-40 years in good health. Each CDR3 is given with its conserved first and last residue. Each record gives: CDR3 protein, J gene, clone size, V gene. The size entry is marked missing in some rows and otherwise reads once, few, many or a size class.

cdr3_aa: CASSQVNRDHEQFF; j_call: TRBJ2-1; clone_size: .; v_call: TRBV4-1
cdr3_aa: CAWSSYGGNTIYF; j_call: TRBJ1-3; clone_size: .; v_call: TRBV30
cdr3_aa: CASSDGTSYEQYF; j_call: TRBJ2-7; clone_size: few; v_call: TRBV11-2
cdr3_aa: CASRRGAGGNSPLHF; j_call: TRBJ1-6; clone_size: .; v_call: TRBV2
cdr3_aa: CASSVGFNEQFF; j_call: TRBJ2-1; clone_size: .; v_call: TRBV9
cdr3_aa: CASSLGGGQPQHF; j_call: TRBJ1-5; clone_size: .; v_call: TRBV7-9
cdr3_aa: CASSLALAGGTDTQYF; j_call: TRBJ2-3; clone_size: .; v_call: TRBV7-2
cdr3_aa: CASSVAPGQAFF; j_call: TRBJ1-1; clone_size: .; v_call: TRBV9
cdr3_aa: CSVWAGGNAEQYF; j_call: TRBJ2-7; clone_size: few; v_call: TRBV29-1
cdr3_aa: CASSTSGALEQYF; j_call: TRBJ2-7; clone_size: .; v_call: TRBV19
cdr3_aa: CACQDSYEQYF; j_call: TRBJ2-7; clone_size: few; v_call: TRBV30
cdr3_aa: CSAGSGAYEQYF; j_call: TRBJ2-7; clone_size: .; v_call: TRBV29-1
cdr3_aa: CSVEAIGQGNYNEQFF; j_call: TRBJ2-1; clone_size: .; v_call: TRBV29-1
cdr3_aa: CAAGSGGPFLQFF; j_call: TRBJ2-1; clone_size: .; v_call: TRBV7-9
cdr3_aa: CAWSVSGIYGYTF; j_call: TRBJ1-2; clone_size: .; v_call: TRBV30
cdr3_aa: CASSHMTEARETQYF; j_call: TRBJ2-5; clone_size: once; v_call: TRBV14
cdr3_aa: CASGPGGGEQFF; j_call: TRBJ2-1; clone_size: .; v_call: TRBV9
cdr3_aa: CAWGTGAGSGANVLTF; j_call: TRBJ2-6; clone_size: .; v_call: TRBV30